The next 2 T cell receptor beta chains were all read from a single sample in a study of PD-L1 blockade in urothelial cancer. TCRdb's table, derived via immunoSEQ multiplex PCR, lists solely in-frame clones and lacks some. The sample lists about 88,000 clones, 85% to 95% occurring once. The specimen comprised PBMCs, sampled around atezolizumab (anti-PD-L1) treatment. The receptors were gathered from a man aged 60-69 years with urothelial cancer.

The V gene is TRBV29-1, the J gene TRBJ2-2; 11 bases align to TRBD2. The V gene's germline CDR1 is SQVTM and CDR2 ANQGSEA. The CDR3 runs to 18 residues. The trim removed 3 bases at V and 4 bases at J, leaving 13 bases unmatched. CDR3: CSVESASGRRVGTGELFF. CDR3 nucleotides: TGCAGCGTTGAGTCGGCTAGCGGGAGGAGGGTAGGCACCGGGGAGCTGTTTTTT.

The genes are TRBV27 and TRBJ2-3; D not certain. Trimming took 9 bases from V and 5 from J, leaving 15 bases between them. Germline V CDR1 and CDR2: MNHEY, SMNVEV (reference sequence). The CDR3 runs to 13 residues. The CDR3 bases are TGTGCCAGTCGGATGTTTGGCGGAGATACGCAGTATTTT. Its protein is CASRMFGGDTQYF.